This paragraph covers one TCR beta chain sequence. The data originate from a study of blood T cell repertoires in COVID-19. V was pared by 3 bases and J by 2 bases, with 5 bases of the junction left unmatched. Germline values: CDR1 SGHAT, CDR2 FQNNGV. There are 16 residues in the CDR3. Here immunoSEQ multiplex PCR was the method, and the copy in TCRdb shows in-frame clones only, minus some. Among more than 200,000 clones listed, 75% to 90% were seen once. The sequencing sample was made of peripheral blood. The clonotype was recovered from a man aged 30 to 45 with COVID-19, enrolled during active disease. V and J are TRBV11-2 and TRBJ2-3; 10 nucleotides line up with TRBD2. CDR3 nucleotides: TGTGCCAGCAGCTTCGGACTAGCGGAGTTCACAGATACGCAGTATTTT. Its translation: CASSFGLAEFTDTQYF.